These 17 T cell receptor beta chains were all obtained from the same sample, sequenced in a study of cytomegalovirus exposure and HLA in healthy donors. Use of 60 Vbeta and 13 Jbeta primers characterized the PCR. Only in-frame clones appear in the TCRdb table, and some are missing; sequencing was by immunoSEQ multiplex PCR. Of some 200,000 clones in the sample, 75% to 90% were seen once. The sample taken for sequencing was PBMCs. The source is a man aged 35-49 years in good health and CMV-seropositive.

The rearrangement uses TRBV7-8 and TRBJ2-5, with D hard to call. The CDR3 is 15 amino acids. CDR1 SGHVS and CDR2 FQNEAQ come from the germline V gene. Trimming took off 2 bases at V and 0 bases at J, with 10 bases between the two ends. CDR3 DNA: TGTGCCAGCAGCTTAACCCCCAGGTACCAAGAGACCCAGTACTTC. Translation gives CASSLTPRYQETQYF.

This chain links TRBV7-6 with TRBJ2-1, with TRBD1 identical over 9 bases. This CDR3 is built from 15 residues. Trimming at V came to 0 bases and at J to 9 bases, leaving 6 bases not matched to a gene. Per the germline V gene, CDR1 is SGHVS and CDR2 is FNYEAQ. The CDR3 region is CASSLARQGVGEQFF. The CDR3 coding sequence is TGTGCCAGCAGCTTAGCGCGACAGGGGGTAGGTGAGCAGTTCTTC.

This chain uses TRBV9 with TRBJ2-3; 10 nucleotides line up with TRBD2. CDR3 length: 16 amino acids. Trimming cost V 4 bases and J 4 bases; bases outside gene matches: 9. The germline CDR1 and CDR2 sequences are SGDLS and YYNGEE. CDR3 loop: CASSPRAGGPSDTQYF. DNA for the CDR3: TGTGCCAGCAGCCCGAGAGCGGGGGGGCCCTCAGATACGCAGTATTTT.

The chain has TRBV30 and TRBJ1-6; possibly TRBD1 for D (5 bases). There are 12 residues in the CDR3. The germline V and J ends were trimmed by 3 bases and 12 bases, with 12 bases remaining between them. CDR1 and CDR2 (germline): GTSNPN, SVGIG (reference sequence). The CDR3 DNA reads as TGTGCCTGGAGCGACAGCAACCGACCCCTCCACTTT. Translation: CAWSDSNRPLHF.

The rearrangement links TRBV7-8 to TRBJ2-3; D call uncertain. The CDR3 runs to 16 residues. V was clipped by 5 bases and J by 2 bases, with 17 bases between them. Germline-derived CDR1 and CDR2 are SGHVS and FQNEAQ. Here the CDR3 DNA reads TGTGCCAGCAGCCCTCGGGTGCTCCGCCCCACAGATACGCAGTATTTT. It is translated as CASSPRVLRPTDTQYF.

This clone was recorded once. V is TRBV7-2 and J is TRBJ2-1; 14 nucleotides agree with TRBD2. Germline values: CDR1 SGHTA, CDR2 FQGNSA. This CDR3 contains 17 residues. J was trimmed by 4 bases and V by 2 bases; bases with no gene match: 4. CDR3 loop: CASSLLTSGGGYNEQFF. The CDR3 DNA reads TGTGCCAGCAGCTTACTGACTAGCGGGGGGGGGTACAATGAGCAGTTCTTC.

In the case of this clone: The junction does not match germline at one end; this may be a read error. The chain has TRBV7-9 and TRBJ1-1; D ambiguous. The germline V gene encodes CDR1 SEHNR and CDR2 FQNEAQ (reference sequence). CDR3 length: 12 residues. CDR3 residues: CSSSLGGTEAFF. The CDR3 DNA follows: TGTTCCAGCAGCTTAGGAGGCACTGAAGCTTTCTTT.

V gene TRBV6-5 combines with J gene TRBJ1-1; TRBD1 agrees at 7 bases. The CDR3 spans 11 residues. The ends lost 5 bases at V and 11 bases at J; junction bases unmatched: 5. Germline CDR1 and CDR2: MNHEY and SVGAGI. The CDR3, as DNA: TGTGCCAGCAGTACAGGGGTAGTCGCTTTCTTT. Protein sequence: CASSTGVVAFF.

The CDR3 DNA reads as TGTGCCACCAGCAGTACAGGGCCCGAGACCCAGTACTTC. It yields the protein CATSSTGPETQYF. The gene calls are TRBV15 and TRBJ2-5, with D perhaps matching TRBD1 (6 bases). The CDR3 has 13 amino acids. Germline CDR1 is LNHNV and CDR2 is YYDKDF (reference sequence). Trimming removed 3 bases from V and 5 bases from J, with 10 bases in between.

The chain links TRBV19 to TRBJ2-1, with 9 bases identical to TRBD2. CDR3 length: 14 amino acids. Germline trimming cut 6 bases from V and 3 bases from J; bases unmatched to any gene: 3. In germline, CDR1 is LNHDA, CDR2 SQIVND (reference sequence). The CDR3 loop is CASRAGGDYNEQFF. DNA of the CDR3: TGTGCCAGTAGGGCGGGGGGGGACTACAATGAGCAGTTCTTC.

The chain is built from TRBV21-1 and TRBJ2-3; TRBD1 was called by the table and not checked on the DNA. TRBV21-1 is designated a pseudogene. The CDR3 has 17 residues. As DNA, the CDR3 is TGTGCCAGCAGCAAACCCGACAGGGTGGGTTCCACAGATACGCAGTATTTT. Translating gives CASSKPDRVGSTDTQYF.

CDR3 bases: TGTGCCAGTAGTCTCACCGGGACTACTTTAGATACGCAGTATTTT. Protein sequence: CASSLTGTTLDTQYF. V is TRBV19 and J is TRBJ2-3; 7 bases are a match to TRBD2. Germline lookup yields CDR1 LNHDA and CDR2 SQIVND (reference sequence). After removal of 5 bases from V and 5 bases from J, the junction contained 10 bases not matched to a gene. The length of the CDR3 is 15 residues.

This chain uses TRBV19 with TRBJ2-7, with 8 nucleotides matching TRBD2. With V trimmed by 7 bases and J by 3 bases, 11 bases remained unmatched. The CDR3 length is 15 residues. Germline V gives CDR1 LNHDA, CDR2 SQIVND (reference sequence). The CDR3 region is CASTHGGGPVYEQYF. In DNA, the CDR3 is TGTGCCAGTACCCATGGCGGGGGGCCAGTCTACGAGCAGTACTTC. Using reference TRBV19 and TRBJ2-7 for the parts outside the CDR3, the full variable domain is DGGITQSPKYLFRKEGQNVTLSCEQNLNHDAMYWYRQDPGQGLRLIYYSQIVNDFQKGDIAEGYSVSREKKESFPLTVTSAQKNPTAFYLCASTHGGGPVYEQYFGPGTRLTVT.

This clone occurred a few times. The V call is TRBV7-3, the J call TRBJ1-2, with D possibly matching TRBD1 (5 bases). V gave up 5 bases and J gave up 8 bases, with 18 bases separating them. The length of the CDR3 is 14 residues. Germline V gene lookup returns CDR1 SGHTA and CDR2 FQGTGA. The CDR3 DNA is TGTGCCAGCAGCCCTCAGGCAGGGTCACTGGGCTACACCTTC. As protein: CASSPQAGSLGYTF.

V gene TRBV7-6 combines with J gene TRBJ2-2; possible D gene TRBD2, 5 bases. The ends were cut back, 5 bases at V and 7 bases at J, with 17 bases in the middle. CDR1 is SGHVS and CDR2 is FNYEAQ in the germline V gene. The CDR3 is 15 residues long. The CDR3 DNA reads TGTGCCAGCAGCGAGTCGGACGTAGCGATCGGGGAGCTGTTTTTT. Protein product: CASSESDVAIGELFF.

The J gene is TRBJ1-2, the V gene TRBV19, with TRBD1 identical over 9 bases. The CDR3 has 14 amino acids. V lost 8 bases to trimming and J lost 6 bases; unmatched junction nucleotides: 10. The germline CDR1 and CDR2 sequences are LNHDA and SQIVND (reference sequence). In DNA, the CDR3 is TGTGCCAGTGAAGGGGGACAGGGATTACATGGCTACACCTTC. Translating gives CASEGGQGLHGYTF. The complete variable domain, with remaining parts taken from reference TRBV19 and TRBJ1-2, reads DGGITQSPKYLFRKEGQNVTLSCEQNLNHDAMYWYRQDPGQGLRLIYYSQIVNDFQKGDIAEGYSVSREKKESFPLTVTSAQKNPTAFYLCASEGGQGLHGYTFGSGTRLTVV.

The chain carries TRBV4-3 and TRBJ2-6; TRBD1 agrees at 9 bases. The CDR3 spans 18 residues. V gave up 3 bases and J gave up 0 bases; unmatched junction bases: 6. From germline, CDR1 is LGHNA and CDR2 YSLEER. CDR3 sequence reads: CASSHSTGGFSGANVLTF. CDR3 DNA sequence: TGCGCCAGCAGCCACTCGACAGGGGGTTTCTCTGGGGCCAACGTCCTGACTTTC.